This T cell receptor (beta chain) was recovered during a study of blood T cell repertoires in COVID-19. The overall study: In each case, the material was cDNA or gDNA derived from T cells, B-cell-depleted T cells, or PBMCs.

The CDR3 is 16 residues long. The junction had 14 bases not matched to a gene; V was cut back by 6 bases and J by 11 bases. Germline CDR1 and CDR2: MNHNY and SVGAGI (reference sequence). Using immunoSEQ multiplex PCR, the repertoire was profiled, and TCRdb retains in-frame clones only, with some absent. Of approximately 210,000 clones detected, about 90% appear once; the ten largest clones hold about 8.8%. The TCR comes from a woman under 30 who had recovered from COVID-19. Material for sequencing was PBMCs or T cells enriched from blood (not recorded which). The chain joins TRBV6-6 to TRBJ1-3; 12 nucleotides match TRBD1. CDR3 loop: CASSTQSPGQGAPIYF. CDR3 DNA sequence: TGTGCCAGCAGCACTCAATCACCGGGACAGGGGGCCCCCATATATTTT.